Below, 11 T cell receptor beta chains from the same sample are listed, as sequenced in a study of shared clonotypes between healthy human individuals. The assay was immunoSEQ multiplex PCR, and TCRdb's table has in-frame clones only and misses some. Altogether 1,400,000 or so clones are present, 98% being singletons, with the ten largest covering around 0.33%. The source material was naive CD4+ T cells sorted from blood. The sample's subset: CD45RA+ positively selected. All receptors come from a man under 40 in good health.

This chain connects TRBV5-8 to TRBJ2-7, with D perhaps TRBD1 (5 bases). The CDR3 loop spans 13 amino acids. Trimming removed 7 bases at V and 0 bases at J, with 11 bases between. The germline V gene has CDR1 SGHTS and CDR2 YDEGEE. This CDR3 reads CASDDRSSYEQYF. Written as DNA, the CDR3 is TGTGCCAGCGACGACAGAAGCTCCTACGAGCAGTACTTC.

The CDR3 sequence is CASSEYKGSNEKLFF. For the CDR3, the DNA is TGTGCCAGCAGTGAATATAAGGGGTCTAATGAAAAACTGTTTTTT. The chain uses TRBV25-1 and TRBJ1-4; tentatively, D is TRBD1 (5 bases). CDR1 is MGHDK and CDR2 is SYGVNS in the germline V gene. CDR3 length: 15 residues. V was cut by 0 bases and J by 3 bases, with 8 bases left in between.

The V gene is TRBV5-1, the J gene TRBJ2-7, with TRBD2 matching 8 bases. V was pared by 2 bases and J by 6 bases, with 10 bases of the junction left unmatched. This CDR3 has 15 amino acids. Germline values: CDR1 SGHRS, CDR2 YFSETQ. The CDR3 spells CASSFLGTSGLEQYF. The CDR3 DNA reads TGCGCCAGCAGCTTCCTCGGGACTAGTGGCCTCGAGCAGTACTTC. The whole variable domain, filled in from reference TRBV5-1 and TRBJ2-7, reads KAGVTQTPRYLIKTRGQQVTLSCSPISGHRSVSWYQQTPGQGLQFLFEYFSETQRNKGNFPGRFSGRQFSNSRSEMNVSTLELGDSALYLCASSFLGTSGLEQYFGPGTRLTVT.

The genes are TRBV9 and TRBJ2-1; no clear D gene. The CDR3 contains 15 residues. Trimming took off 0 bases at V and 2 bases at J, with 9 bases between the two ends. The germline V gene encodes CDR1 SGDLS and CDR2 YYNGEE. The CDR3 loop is CASSVASLAYNEQFF. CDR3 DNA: TGTGCCAGCAGCGTAGCAAGCCTTGCCTACAATGAGCAGTTCTTC. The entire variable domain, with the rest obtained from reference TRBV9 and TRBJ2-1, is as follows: DSGVTQTPKHLITATGQRVTLRCSPRSGDLSVYWYQQSLDQGLQFLIQYYNGEERAKGNILERFSAQQFPDLHSELNLSSLELGDSALYFCASSVASLAYNEQFFGPGTRLTVL.

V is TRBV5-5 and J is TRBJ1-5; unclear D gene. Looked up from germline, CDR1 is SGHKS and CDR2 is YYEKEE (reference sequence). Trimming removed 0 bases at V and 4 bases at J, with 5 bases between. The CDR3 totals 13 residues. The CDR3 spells CASSLDRNQPQHF. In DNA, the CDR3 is TGTGCCAGCAGCTTGGATCGAAATCAGCCCCAGCATTTT.

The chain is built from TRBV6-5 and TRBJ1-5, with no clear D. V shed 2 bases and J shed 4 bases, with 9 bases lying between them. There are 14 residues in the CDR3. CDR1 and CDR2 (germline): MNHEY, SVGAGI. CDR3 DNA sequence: TGTGCCAGCAGTTACGCTTCGGGGAATCAGCCCCAGCATTTT. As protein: CASSYASGNQPQHF.

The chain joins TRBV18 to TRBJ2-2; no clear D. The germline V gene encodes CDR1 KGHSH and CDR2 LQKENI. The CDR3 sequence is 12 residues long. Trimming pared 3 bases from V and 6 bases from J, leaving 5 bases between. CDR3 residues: CASSPTAGELFF. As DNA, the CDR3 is TGTGCCAGCTCACCGACTGCCGGGGAGCTGTTTTTT.

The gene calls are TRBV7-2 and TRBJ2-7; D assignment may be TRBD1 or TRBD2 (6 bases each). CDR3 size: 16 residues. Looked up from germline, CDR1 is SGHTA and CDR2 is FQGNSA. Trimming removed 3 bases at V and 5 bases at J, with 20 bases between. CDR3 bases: TGTGCCAGCAGCTTTTTAGGGGGGCGCAGCAGAAACGAGCAGTACTTC. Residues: CASSFLGGRSRNEQYF.

The CDR3 protein is CAISEIRDQPQHF. CDR3 DNA sequence: TGTGCCATCAGCGAAATTAGGGACCAGCCCCAGCATTTT. J is TRBJ1-5 and V is TRBV10-3, with D possibly being TRBD1 (5 bases). Germline CDR1 is ENHRY and CDR2 is SYGVKD. This CDR3 is 13 amino acids long. The V gene lost 6 bases and the J gene lost 7 bases, with 13 bases spanning the gap.

The CDR3, as DNA: TGTGCCATCAAGGCAGCGGGAAGCCCCAATGAGCAGTTCTTC. It yields the protein CAIKAAGSPNEQFF. The genes are TRBV10-3 and TRBJ2-1; TRBD2 agrees at 7 bases. This CDR3 contains 14 residues. V lost 7 bases to trimming and J lost 6 bases; unmatched junction nucleotides: 9. Germline CDR1 reads ENHRY; CDR2 reads SYGVKD.

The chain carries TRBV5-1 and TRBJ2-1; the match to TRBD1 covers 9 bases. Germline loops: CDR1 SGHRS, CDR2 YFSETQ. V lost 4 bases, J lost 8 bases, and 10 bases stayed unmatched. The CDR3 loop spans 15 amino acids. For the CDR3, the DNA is TGCGCCAGCAGCCTAACCGGGACAGGGATCGATGAGCAGTTCTTC. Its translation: CASSLTGTGIDEQFF.